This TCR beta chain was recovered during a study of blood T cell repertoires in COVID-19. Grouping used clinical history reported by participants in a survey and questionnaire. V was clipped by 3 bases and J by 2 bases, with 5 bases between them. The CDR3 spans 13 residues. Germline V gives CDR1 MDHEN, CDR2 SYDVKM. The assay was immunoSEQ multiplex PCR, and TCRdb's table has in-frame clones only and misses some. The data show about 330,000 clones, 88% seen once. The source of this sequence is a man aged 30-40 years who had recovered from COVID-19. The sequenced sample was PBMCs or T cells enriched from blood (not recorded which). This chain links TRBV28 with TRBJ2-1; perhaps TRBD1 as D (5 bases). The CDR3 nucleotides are TGTGCCAGCAGTTTGACAGCCTACAATGAGCAGTTCTTC. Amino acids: CASSLTAYNEQFF.